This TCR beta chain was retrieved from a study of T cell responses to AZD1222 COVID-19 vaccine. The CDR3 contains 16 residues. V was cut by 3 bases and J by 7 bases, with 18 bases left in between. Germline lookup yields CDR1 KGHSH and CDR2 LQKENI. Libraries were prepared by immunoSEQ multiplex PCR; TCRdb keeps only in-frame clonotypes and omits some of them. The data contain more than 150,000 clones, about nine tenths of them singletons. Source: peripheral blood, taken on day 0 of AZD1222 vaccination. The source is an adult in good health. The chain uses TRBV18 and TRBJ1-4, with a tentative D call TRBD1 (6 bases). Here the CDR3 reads CASSPRRGAQGEKLFF. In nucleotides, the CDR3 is TGTGCCAGCTCACCGCGACGGGGGGCGCAGGGTGAAAAACTGTTTTTT.